The 23 T cell receptor beta chains below come from one sample, sequenced in a study of blood T cell repertoires in COVID-19. Clones were read by immunoSEQ multiplex PCR, and TCRdb kept only the in-frame ones, dropping some. This table holds approximately 230,000 clones, 88% found once. Sequenced material: peripheral blood. Every receptor here comes from a woman aged 40 to 50 who had recovered from COVID-19.

Written as DNA, the CDR3 is TGCAGTGCTAGTCCCGGGAGTGGGGACACAGATACGCAGTATTTT. Translation: CSASPGSGDTDTQYF. The chain is built from TRBV20-1 and TRBJ2-3, with D possibly being TRBD2 (6 bases). Trimming shortened V by 3 bases and J by 2 bases, and 15 bases separated the two germline ends. Germline loops: CDR1 DFQATT, CDR2 SNEGSKA (reference sequence). The CDR3 is 15 residues long.

The V and J genes are TRBV7-8 and TRBJ2-7; TRBD2 might be the D (6 bases). Trimming stripped 5 bases from V and 3 bases from J, with 17 bases between. The CDR3 has 15 residues. CDR1 and CDR2 from the germline V gene are SGHVS and FQNEAQ. The CDR3 loop is CASSRDPGDGYEQYF. The CDR3 region has the DNA TGTGCCAGCAGCCGAGACCCGGGAGACGGCTACGAGCAGTACTTC.

V gene TRBV5-4 combines with J gene TRBJ2-1; 8 bases map to TRBD2. V was clipped by 4 bases and J by 3 bases; unmatched bases: 6. CDR1 is SGHNT and CDR2 is YYREEE in the germline V gene (reference sequence). CDR3 length: 15 residues. The CDR3 coding sequence is TGTGCCAGCAGCCAGCGGGGGAATCTCTACAATGAGCAGTTCTTC. Translated: CASSQRGNLYNEQFF.

The chain uses TRBV20-1 and TRBJ2-7, with TRBD2 matching 8 bases. The V segment lost 3 bases and the J segment 4 bases; nucleotides outside the gene matches: 5. This CDR3 is 13 amino acids long. Germline CDR1 and CDR2: DFQATT and SNEGSKA (reference sequence). The CDR3 protein is CSASGTSGYEQYF. CDR3 DNA: TGCAGTGCTAGTGGTACTAGCGGTTACGAGCAGTACTTC.

The V call is TRBV4-3, the J call TRBJ2-7; 12 bases are a match to TRBD2. CDR1 is LGHNA and CDR2 is YSLEER in the germline V gene. The V and J ends lost 5 bases and 5 bases, in that order; junction bases with no gene match: 7. The CDR3 totals 15 residues. The CDR3 loop reads CASSWTSGIGDEQYF. The CDR3, as DNA: TGCGCCAGCAGCTGGACTAGCGGGATTGGCGACGAGCAGTACTTC.

The gene calls are TRBV7-2 and TRBJ2-3; D is uncertain. V gave up 1 base and J gave up 8 bases, with 13 bases separating them. The CDR3 runs 14 residues. Germline-derived CDR1 and CDR2 are SGHTA and FQGNSA. Here the CDR3 DNA reads TGTGCCAGCAGCTTAGACGTCGCGGTAGGTACGCAGTATTTT. Translation: CASSLDVAVGTQYF.

J is TRBJ2-1 and V is TRBV7-3; TRBD2 aligns across 9 bases. The CDR3 is 15 residues long. From germline, CDR1 is SGHTA and CDR2 FQGTGA. V lost 5 bases, J lost 9 bases, and 11 bases stayed unmatched. In DNA form, the CDR3 reads TGTGCCAGCAGCCCGGCGGCGGGGGGGCCGGTTGAGCAGTTCTTC. It yields the protein CASSPAAGGPVEQFF.

This chain uses TRBV9 with TRBJ2-3; weak D call: TRBD1 (5 bases). Germline CDR1 SGDLS, CDR2 YYNGEE. The CDR3 covers 13 residues. V gave up 4 bases and J gave up 3 bases, with 9 bases separating them. CDR3 in DNA: TGTGCCAGCAGCCCAGGGCAAACAGATACGCAGTATTTT. It specifies CASSPGQTDTQYF.

In its sample, this clone was seen once. This chain links TRBV3-1 (or the pseudogene TRBV3-2) with TRBJ1-5; 7 bases match TRBD1. The CDR3 runs to 16 residues. Germline values: CDR1 LGHDT, CDR2 YNNKEL (reference sequence). After removal of 1 base from V and 0 bases from J, the junction contained 3 bases not matched to a gene. CDR3 residues: CASSQGGQLSNQPQHF. CDR3 coding DNA: TGTGCCAGCAGCCAAGGGGGACAGCTTAGCAATCAGCCCCAGCATTTT.

The chain recombines TRBV9 with TRBJ2-7; tentatively, D is TRBD1 (5 bases). This CDR3 region has 12 residues. Trimming removed 4 bases at V and 3 bases at J, with 8 bases between. CDR1 and CDR2 from the germline V gene are SGDLS and YYNGEE. CDR3 sequence reads: CASSLTGYEQYF. The CDR3 DNA follows: TGTGCCAGCAGCCTTACAGGCTACGAGCAGTACTTC.

Here the CDR3 DNA reads TGTGCCAGCAGCCCGGACAGGGTTTCGAGGCGGTATGGCTACACCTTC. As protein: CASSPDRVSRRYGYTF. The genes are TRBV14 and TRBJ1-2; 8 bases fit TRBD1. V dropped 4 bases and J dropped 5; count of bases not matched to a gene: 12. CDR1 is SGHDN and CDR2 is FVKESK in the germline V gene. This CDR3 has 16 amino acids.

V is TRBV10-1 and J is TRBJ2-5, with TRBD1 as a possible D gene (5 bases). Trimming took off 2 bases at V and 2 bases at J, with 21 bases between the two ends. The CDR3 is 18 residues long. CDR1 and CDR2 from the germline V gene are WNHNN and SYGVQD (reference sequence). Here the CDR3 DNA reads TGCGCCAGCAGTGAGCCGGGCAGGGCCATTAACATGCAAGAGACCCAGTACTTC. Its protein is CASSEPGRAINMQETQYF.

V usage is TRBV2 and J usage is TRBJ1-2; 7 bases fit TRBD1. Germline trimming cut 2 bases from V and 2 bases from J; bases unmatched to any gene: 5. CDR3 length equals 15 residues. The germline V gene has CDR1 SNHLY and CDR2 FYNNEI. The CDR3: CASSERSGGNYGYTF. In DNA form, the CDR3 reads TGTGCCAGCAGTGAAAGGTCAGGGGGGAACTATGGCTACACCTTC. The full variable domain, its missing parts supplied by reference TRBV2 and TRBJ1-2, is EPEVTQTPSHQVTQMGQEVILRCVPISNHLYFYWYRQILGQKVEFLVSFYNNEISEKSEIFDDQFSVERPDGSNFTLKIRSTKLEDSAMYFCASSERSGGNYGYTFGSGTRLTVV.

In its sample, this clone was seen a few times. The CDR3 protein is CASSPAGGSSYNEQFF. The CDR3 nucleotides read TGTGCCAGCAGCCCGGCGGGGGGAAGTTCCTACAATGAGCAGTTCTTC. This chain joins TRBV11-1 and TRBJ2-1, with 8 bases matching TRBD2. With V trimmed by 5 bases and J by 1 base, 7 bases remained unmatched. CDR1 and CDR2 from the germline V gene are SGHAT and FQDESV (reference sequence). The CDR3 length is 16 residues.

The rearrangement links TRBV27 to TRBJ2-7; D is possibly TRBD2 (6 bases). CDR1 is MNHEY and CDR2 is SMNVEV in the germline V gene (reference sequence). V lost 3 bases and J lost 6, with 15 bases in between. This CDR3 has 14 amino acids. The chain's CDR3 is CASSFGGGSSEQYF. The CDR3 nucleotides read TGTGCCAGCAGTTTTGGGGGAGGTTCGTCCGAGCAGTACTTC.

The genes are TRBV7-9 and TRBJ1-4, with D unclear. This CDR3 is 16 amino acids long. Trimming removed 5 bases from V and 7 bases from J, with 20 bases in between. CDR1 is SEHNR and CDR2 is FQNEAQ in the germline V gene (reference sequence). For the CDR3, the DNA is TGTGCCAGCAGCGCCGTAAGGCCAGGTGAAGGTGAAAAACTGTTTTTT. Translation: CASSAVRPGEGEKLFF.

This clone was seen more than once but under ten times. The CDR3 coding sequence is TGTGCCAGCAGCGCCGGGACAGGGTCTAGCTATGGCTACACCTTC. Its translation: CASSAGTGSSYGYTF. The genes are TRBV2 and TRBJ1-2, with TRBD1 matching over 9 bases. Germline loops: CDR1 SNHLY, CDR2 FYNNEI. This CDR3 has 15 amino acids. Trimming took 6 bases from V and 4 from J; bases not matched to a gene: 9.

This clone was seen just once. This chain joins TRBV5-6 and TRBJ2-7; weak D call: TRBD2 (6 bases). The CDR3 contains 14 residues. Germline values: CDR1 SGHDT, CDR2 YYEEEE. The V end lost 4 bases, the J end lost 0 bases, and 11 bases lay between the germline ends. As DNA, the CDR3 is TGTGCCAGCAGCCAAGACGGGAGCTCCTACGAGCAGTACTTC. Translating it yields CASSQDGSSYEQYF.

J is TRBJ1-5 and V is TRBV2; TRBD1 matches 8 bases. The J segment lost 5 bases and the V segment lost 5 bases, leaving 5 bases of the junction unmatched. Germline CDR1 reads SNHLY; CDR2 reads FYNNEI. This CDR3 is built from 14 residues. The CDR3: CASSPGQGYQPQHF. The CDR3 coding sequence is TGTGCCAGCAGTCCCGGACAGGGATATCAGCCCCAGCATTTT.

This sequence joins TRBV18 and TRBJ1-2; 8 bases agree with TRBD1. CDR1 is KGHSH, CDR2 LQKENI, per germline. The J segment lost 6 bases and the V segment lost 3 bases, leaving 3 bases of the junction unmatched. This CDR3 is built from 13 residues. CDR3 in amino acids: CASSPNRGDGYTF. The CDR3 coding sequence is TGTGCCAGCTCACCGAACAGGGGGGATGGCTACACCTTC.

The CDR3 nucleotides read TGTGCCAGCTCACCAAGTGGGACAGCAGACATCAAGAGCTCCTACGAGCAGTACTTC. Residues: CASSPSGTADIKSSYEQYF. The genes are TRBV18 and TRBJ2-7; TRBD1 aligns across 7 bases. With V trimmed by 2 bases and J by 0 bases, 16 bases remained unmatched. In germline, CDR1 is KGHSH, CDR2 LQKENI. CDR3 size: 19 residues.

The chain has TRBV19 and TRBJ1-1; D not resolved. This CDR3 contains 14 residues. V was cut by 6 bases and J by 2 bases, with 13 bases left in between. Germline CDR1 and CDR2: LNHDA and SQIVND (reference sequence). The CDR3 is CASREGPSNTEAFF. The CDR3, as DNA: TGTGCCAGTAGAGAGGGCCCCAGCAACACTGAAGCTTTCTTT. Full variable domain (rest looked up from reference TRBV19 and TRBJ1-1): DGGITQSPKYLFRKEGQNVTLSCEQNLNHDAMYWYRQDPGQGLRLIYYSQIVNDFQKGDIAEGYSVSREKKESFPLTVTSAQKNPTAFYLCASREGPSNTEAFFGQGTRLTVV.

The chain has TRBV14 and TRBJ2-7, with unresolved D. CDR3 length: 15 residues. Germline CDR1 reads SGHDN; CDR2 reads FVKESK. Trimming removed 2 bases from V and 0 bases from J, with 11 bases in between. The chain's CDR3 is CASSQLERSSYEQYF. The CDR3 coding sequence is TGTGCCAGCAGCCAATTAGAGAGGAGCTCCTACGAGCAGTACTTC.